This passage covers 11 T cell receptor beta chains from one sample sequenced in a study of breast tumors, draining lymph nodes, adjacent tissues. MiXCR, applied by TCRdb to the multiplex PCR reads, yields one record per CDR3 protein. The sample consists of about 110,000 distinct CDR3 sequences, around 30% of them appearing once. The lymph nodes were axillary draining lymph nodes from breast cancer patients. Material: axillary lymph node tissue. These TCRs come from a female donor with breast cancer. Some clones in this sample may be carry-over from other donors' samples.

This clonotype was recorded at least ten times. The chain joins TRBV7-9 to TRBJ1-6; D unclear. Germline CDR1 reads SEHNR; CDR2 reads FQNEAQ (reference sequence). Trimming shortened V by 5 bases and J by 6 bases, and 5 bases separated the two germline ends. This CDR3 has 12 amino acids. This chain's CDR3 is CASSPSNSPLHF. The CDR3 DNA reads TGTGCCAGCAGCCCATCTAATTCACCCCTCCACTTT.

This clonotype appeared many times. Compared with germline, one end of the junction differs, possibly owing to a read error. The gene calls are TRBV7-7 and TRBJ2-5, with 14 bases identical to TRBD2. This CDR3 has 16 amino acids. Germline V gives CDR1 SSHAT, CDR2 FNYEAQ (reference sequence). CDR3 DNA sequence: TGTGCTAGCAGCCCAGGACTAGCGGGAGGTCGGGAGACCCAGTACTTC. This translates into CASSPGLAGGRETQYF. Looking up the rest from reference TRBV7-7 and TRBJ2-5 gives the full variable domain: GAGVSQSPRYKVTKRGQDVTLRCDPISSHATLYWYQQALGQGPEFLTYFNYEAQPDKSGLPSDRFSAERPEGSISTLTIQRTEQRDSAMYRCASSPGLAGGRETQYFGPGTRLLVL.

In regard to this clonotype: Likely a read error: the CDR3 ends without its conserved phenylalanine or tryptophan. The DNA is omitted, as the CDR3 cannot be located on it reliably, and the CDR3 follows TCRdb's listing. This CDR3 reads CASTQGTG. V gene TRBV19 combines with J gene TRBJ2-3; the table names TRBD1, a call not compared with the DNA. The V gene's germline CDR1 is LNHDA and CDR2 SQIVND (reference sequence). The CDR3 length is 8 residues, termini included.

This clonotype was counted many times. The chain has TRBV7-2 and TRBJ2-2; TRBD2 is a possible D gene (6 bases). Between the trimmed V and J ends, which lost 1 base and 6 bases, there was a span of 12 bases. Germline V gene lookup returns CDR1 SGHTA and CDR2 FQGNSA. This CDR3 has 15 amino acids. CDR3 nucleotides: TGTGCCAGCAGCTTAGTTGGAGGGGCCGCCGGGGAGCTGTTTTTT. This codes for CASSLVGGAAGELFF.

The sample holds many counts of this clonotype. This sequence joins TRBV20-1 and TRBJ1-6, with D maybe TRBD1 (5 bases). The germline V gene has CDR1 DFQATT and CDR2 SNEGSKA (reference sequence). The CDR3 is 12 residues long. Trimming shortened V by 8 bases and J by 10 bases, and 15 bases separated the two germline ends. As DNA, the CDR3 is TGCAGTCCCTTGACGGGGGACTCACCCCTCCACTTT. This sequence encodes CSPLTGDSPLHF.

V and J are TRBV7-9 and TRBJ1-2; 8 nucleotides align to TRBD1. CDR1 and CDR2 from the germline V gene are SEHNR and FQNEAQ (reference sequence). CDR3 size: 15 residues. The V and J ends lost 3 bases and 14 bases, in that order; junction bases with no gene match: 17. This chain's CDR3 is CASSFIWTGRGGSTF. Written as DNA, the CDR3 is TGTGCCAGCAGCTTCATTTGGACAGGGAGGGGGGGCTCAACCTTC.

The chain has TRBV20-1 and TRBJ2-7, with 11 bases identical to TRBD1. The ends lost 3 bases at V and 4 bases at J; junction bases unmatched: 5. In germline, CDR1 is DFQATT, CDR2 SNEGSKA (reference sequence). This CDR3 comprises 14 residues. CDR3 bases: TGCAGTGCTAGGGCCCGGGACAGGGGGTACGAGCAGTACTTC. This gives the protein CSARARDRGYEQYF.

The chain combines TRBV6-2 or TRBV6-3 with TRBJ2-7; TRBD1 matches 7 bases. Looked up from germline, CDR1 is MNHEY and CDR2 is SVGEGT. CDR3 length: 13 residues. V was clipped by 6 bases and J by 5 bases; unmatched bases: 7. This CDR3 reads CASSITQGNEQYF. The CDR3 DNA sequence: TGTGCCAGCAGCATAACACAGGGGAACGAGCAGTACTTC.

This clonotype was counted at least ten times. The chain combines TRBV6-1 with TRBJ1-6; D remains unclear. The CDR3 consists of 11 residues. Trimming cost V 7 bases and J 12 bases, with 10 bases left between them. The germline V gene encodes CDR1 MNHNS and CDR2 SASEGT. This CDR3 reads CASNDDGPLHF. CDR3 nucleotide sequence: TGTGCCAGCAATGATGACGGACCCCTCCACTTT.

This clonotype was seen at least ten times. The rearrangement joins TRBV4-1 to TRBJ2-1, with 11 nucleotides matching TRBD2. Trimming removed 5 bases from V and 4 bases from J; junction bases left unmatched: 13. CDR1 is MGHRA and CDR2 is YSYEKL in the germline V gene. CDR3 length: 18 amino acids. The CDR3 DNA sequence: TGCGCCAGCAGCTATAGTGGAACTAGCGGGAGTTTGTACAATGAGCAGTTCTTC. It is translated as CASSYSGTSGSLYNEQFF.

The CDR3 protein is CSAGGRAYGYTF. The CDR3 DNA follows: TGCAGCGCCGGAGGAAGGGCTTATGGCTACACCTTC. The V call is TRBV29-1, the J call TRBJ1-2; D remains ambiguous. The CDR3 has 12 amino acids. Trimming shortened V by 7 bases and J by 5 bases, and 14 bases separated the two germline ends. Germline CDR1 reads SQVTM; CDR2 reads ANQGSEA.